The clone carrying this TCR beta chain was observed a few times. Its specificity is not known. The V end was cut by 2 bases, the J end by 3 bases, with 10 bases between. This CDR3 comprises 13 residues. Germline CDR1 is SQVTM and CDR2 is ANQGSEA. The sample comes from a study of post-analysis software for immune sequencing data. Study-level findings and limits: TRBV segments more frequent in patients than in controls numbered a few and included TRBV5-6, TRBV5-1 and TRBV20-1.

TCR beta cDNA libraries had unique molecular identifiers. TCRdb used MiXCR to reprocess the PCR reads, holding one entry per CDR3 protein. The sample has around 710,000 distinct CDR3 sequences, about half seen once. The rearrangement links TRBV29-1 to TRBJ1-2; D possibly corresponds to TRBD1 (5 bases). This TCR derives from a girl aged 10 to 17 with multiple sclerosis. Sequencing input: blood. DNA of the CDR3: TGCAGCGTTGAAACGGAAGGGGACTATGGCTACACCTTC. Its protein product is CSVETEGDYGYTF.